The clone carrying this T cell receptor beta chain came up once. The data are from a study of blood T cell repertoires in COVID-19. Whole-study context: Sites across the United States, Italy and Spain contributed samples from acute and convalescent COVID-19.

The ends lost 6 bases at V and 8 bases at J; junction bases unmatched: 12. CDR1 is LNHDA, CDR2 SQIVND, per germline (reference sequence). The CDR3 has 15 residues. Profiling relied on immunoSEQ multiplex PCR, and the TCRdb table lists in-frame clones only, not all of them. The sample records about 310,000 clones, roughly nine tenths being singletons. The TCR comes from a woman in her twenties or thirties who had recovered from COVID-19. The chain uses TRBV19 and TRBJ1-3; 8 nucleotides match TRBD1. Sequenced material: PBMCs or T cells enriched from blood (not recorded which). CDR3 in DNA: TGTGCCAGTAGCTCCGGACAGGGCAGGGGACACACCATATATTTT. Protein: CASSSGQGRGHTIYF.